This section outlines one TCR beta chain sequence together with its context. Its antigen is currently not known. It has no much larger one-base neighbor in the sample; base qualities were not kept. This specimen comes from a study of vaccination effects on CD4 cells after COVID-19 (dated by TCRdb to between 2020 and 2023). In the study overall: Each participant got two doses of an mRNA SARS-CoV-2 vaccine, either BNT162b2 or mRNA-1273. Cultures from other donors in the study were sequenced with the Oncomine TCR Beta short-read assay on an Illumina iSeq 100. A total of ten to eleven COVID-19 convalescent patients and a handful of SARS-CoV-2-naive healthy vaccine recipients were included in the full study. In both COVID-19 convalescent patients and infection-naive vaccine recipients, the study compared SARS-CoV-2 spike-specific CD4+ TCR repertoires from before mRNA vaccination with those from after it. General findings and caveats noted by the study authors: Marked clonal contraction was observed in both infection-induced and vaccine-induced clones at late post-vaccination timepoints, consistent with waning T cell responses. The study was limited by a small number of convalescent patients, and early post-infection timepoints were lacking. Among healthy vaccine recipients, nearly all vaccine-induced clones were SARS-CoV-2 mono-reactive, and only 1 of 255 was cross-reactive with common cold coronaviruses.

The CDR3, cysteine through phenylalanine, is 16 amino acids long. Only CDR3 DNA remains: 48 bases, in frame from the first base. The germline ends are 15 bases apart after V is trimmed by 0 bases and J by 7 bases. Based on the germline V gene (reference sequence), the CDR1 and CDR2 sequences are LNHDA and SQIVND. In the ViraFEST assay, PBMC were stimulated with viral peptide pools, and TCR sequencing was then used to find antigen-specific CD4+ T cell clonotypes based on their expansion. After more than nine days of culture, CD4+ T cells were isolated with the EasySep CD4+ T cell isolation kit. None of the healthy vaccine recipients had a prior SARS-CoV-2 infection, which was confirmed by nucleocapsid antibody tests that came back negative both before and after vaccination. About 1.8 million PBMC per well were cultured with 8.5 to 10 ug/ml peptides in IMDM containing around 4.6% human AB serum, around 9.7 IU/ml IL-2 and gentamicin. On days 3 and 7, half of the culture medium was replaced with fresh IL-2-containing medium. Unless noted otherwise, every peptide stimulation condition was grown in triplicate wells. Using Ficoll-Paque Plus gradient centrifugation, PBMC were separated from whole blood and then either used fresh or cryopreserved at -140C. The overlapping peptide pools covered the spike proteins of SARS-CoV-2 as well as those of the common cold coronaviruses HCoV-NL63, HCoV-OC43 and HCoV-229E. Genomic DNA was extracted from cultured CD4+ T cells with the QIAamp micro DNA kit.

Libraries were prepared through the immunoSEQ multiplex PCR assay. TCR beta CDR3 sequencing was performed on DNA from the cultured, isolated CD4+ T cells. Concerning the study's data processing: Non-productive TCR sequences were removed and reads were trimmed to the CDR3 region, keeping CDR3s of at least 7 amino acids. Antigen-specific clonotypes were identified using the MANAFEST web app by comparison of expansion in peptide wells against reference cultures. Positive clones required FDR<0.05 expansion versus reference and all other wells, odds ratio above 5, and frequency above 0.1% in two replicate wells. A clonotype was defined as cross-reactive if the clonotype was significantly expanded both in SARS-CoV-2 spike wells and in at least one common cold coronavirus spike condition. Using the stringdist R package, CDR3 similarity was measured by Levenshtein distance, and unrooted trees were constructed with ape in R 3.6.1. This is the immuneACCESS table as TCRdb keeps it, with only in-frame sequences that have V and J called. A part of the clones is gone; compared with another copy, unresolved V genes explain less than half, and the rest is unexplained. V and J calls and clone size are given by that table; D and trimming were obtained from the DNA. The table for this sample lists about 52,000 clones; roughly three quarters of them were counted only once. The ten largest make up 6% of the sample.

The sequence joins TRBV19 to TRBJ1-4; the D gene identity is not certain. This sequence was found in a human donor who received a COVID-19 vaccine. The sample in question was CD4+ T cells from PBMCs cultured with HCoV-OC43 spike peptides, obtained before COVID-19 vaccination. The cell subset or site label, read with the paper, signifies: HCoV-OC43 spike overlapping peptide pool stimulation. CDR3 region: CASSIDGPLDGEKLFF. The DNA sequence follows: TGTGCCAGTAGTATAGATGGACCCTTAGACGGTGAAAAACTGTTTTTT.